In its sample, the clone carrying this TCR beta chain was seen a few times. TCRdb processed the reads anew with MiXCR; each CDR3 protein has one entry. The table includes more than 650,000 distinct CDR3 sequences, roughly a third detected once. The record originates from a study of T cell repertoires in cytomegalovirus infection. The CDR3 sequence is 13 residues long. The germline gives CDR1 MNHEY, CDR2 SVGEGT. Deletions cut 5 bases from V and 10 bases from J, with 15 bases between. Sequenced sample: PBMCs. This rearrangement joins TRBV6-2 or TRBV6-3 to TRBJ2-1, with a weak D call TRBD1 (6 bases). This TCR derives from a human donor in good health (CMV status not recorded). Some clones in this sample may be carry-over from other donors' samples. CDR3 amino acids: CASSQSPGTEQFF. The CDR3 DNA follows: TGTGCCAGCAGTCAGAGTCCCGGGACAGAGCAGTTCTTC.